The rows below give T cell receptor beta chains drawn from one sample of a study of early T cells in non-severe SARS-CoV-2 infection. In TCRdb, the 5' RACE reads were re-called with MiXCR into one record per CDR3 protein. The table lists some 52,000 distinct CDR3 sequences, over 7% of them singletons. Sequenced material: whole blood. Receptors originate from an adult who was a healthcare worker with PCR-confirmed SARS-CoV-2 infection or an uninfected control (not recorded which). Each CDR3 is given with its conserved first and last residue. A D gene is named only where the DNA matches it firmly. Clone size is stated in some rows and not others, as once, few, many or a class when expanded.

clone size,D gene,J gene,V gene,CDR3 DNA,CDR3 protein
many,TRBD1,TRBJ1-1,TRBV5-1,TGCGCCAGCAGCCCACGGACAGGGATGAACACTGAAGCTTTCTTT,CASSPRTGMNTEAFF
few,NA,TRBJ1-3,TRBV5-1,TGCGCCAGCAGCTTGGGCGGTGGAAACACCATATATTTT,CASSLGGGNTIYF
many,NA,TRBJ2-7,TRBV11-1,TGTGCCAGCAGCCGGAGACCTAGGATCGCCGGATACGAGCAGTACTTC,CASSRRPRIAGYEQYF
NA,TRBD1,TRBJ2-1,TRBV6-1,TGTGCCAACAGTGACCGGACAGGGGGATCCTACAATGAGCAGTTCTTC,CANSDRTGGSYNEQFF
NA,NA,TRBJ2-3,TRBV3-1,TGTGCCAGCAGCCCGGACTCCGCTTATTGGGATACGCAGTATTTT,CASSPDSAYWDTQYF
many,TRBD1,TRBJ2-7,TRBV7-4,TGTGCCAGCAGCGGGGACAGGGGGCTCTGGGAGCAGTACTTC,CASSGDRGLWEQYF
NA,TRBD1,TRBJ1-6,TRBV27,TGTGCCAGCAGTCAAGGGACAGGGTTTGCACCCCTCCACTTT,CASSQGTGFAPLHF
once,NA,TRBJ1-5,TRBV20-1,TGCAGTGCTAGCTACGGACTCAATCAGCCCCAGCATTTT,CSASYGLNQPQHF
many,NA,TRBJ1-5,TRBV29-1,TGCAGCGCCGGCAGCGGCGGGAATCAGCCCCAGCATTTT,CSAGSGGNQPQHF
few,NA,TRBJ1-5,TRBV29-1,TGCAGCGTTGGGCCAGGGGGCAATCAGCCCCAGCATTTT,CSVGPGGNQPQHF
many,NA,TRBJ2-7,TRBV6-6,TGTGCCAGCACCACGGGACTTTCCAACGAGCAGTACTTC,CASTTGLSNEQYF
many,TRBD2,TRBJ2-3,TRBV11-2,TGTGCCAGCAGCTCAAGACTAGCGGAGTCAGATACGCAGTATTTT,CASSSRLAESDTQYF
few,NA,TRBJ2-3,TRBV6-5,TGTGCCAGCAGTTACCGAGCGAGTACGGCAGATACGCAGTATTTT,CASSYRASTADTQYF
many,NA,TRBJ2-1,TRBV18,TGTGCCAGCTCACCGGCTCAGGGCCCCTTCTCGGTCTTC,CASSPAQGPFSVF
few,TRBD1,TRBJ2-7,TRBV6-1,TGTGCCAGCAGTGGGGACAGGGTCGAGCAGTACTTC,CASSGDRVEQYF
many,NA,TRBJ2-7,TRBV6-1,TGTGCCAGCAGTCCCTCCCAGGGAGACTACGAGCAGTACTTC,CASSPSQGDYEQYF
many,NA,TRBJ1-1,TRBV4-1,TGCGCCAGCAGCCAAGCCAGGGATCGTGCTGAAGCTTTCTTT,CASSQARDRAEAFF
NA,TRBD1,TRBJ1-2,TRBV25-1,TGTGCCAGCAGTGAGGCGGGACAGGTGAACTATGGCTACACCTTC,CASSEAGQVNYGYTF
few,TRBD2,TRBJ2-1,TRBV20-1,TGCAGTGCTAGAGACCGGGACGGACTAGCGATCAATGAGCAGTTCTTC,CSARDRDGLAINEQFF
few,NA,TRBJ2-7,TRBV6-1,TGTGCCAGCAGGGAAAATACGGGGCTCAGTTACGAGCAGTACTTC,CASRENTGLSYEQYF
NA,NA,TRBJ2-7,TRBV14,TGTGCCAGCAGCACCGACATCGGGGCAGCCTACGAGCAGTACTTC,CASSTDIGAAYEQYF
few,TRBD1,TRBJ2-1,TRBV28,TGTGCCAGCGCCAATTTCGGGGGCCAGGGGGCCCTCAATGAGCAGTTCTTC,CASANFGGQGALNEQFF
many,TRBD2,TRBJ2-3,TRBV25-1,TGTGCCAGCAGTGAATGGGAGGTGGCGGGGGGACGCACAGATACGCAGTATTTT,CASSEWEVAGGRTDTQYF
many,NA,TRBJ2-1,TRBV5-1,TGCGCCAGCAGACGGGACCTCAGCTCCTACAATGAGCAGTTCTTC,CASRRDLSSYNEQFF
many,NA,TRBJ1-2,TRBV7-9,TGTGCCAGCAGCGCCGGACAGTTCTATGGCTACACCTTC,CASSAGQFYGYTF
NA,NA,TRBJ2-5,TRBV11-3,TGTGCCAGCAGCCTCCGTGGCTACCAAGAGACCCAGTACTTC,CASSLRGYQETQYF
many,NA,TRBJ2-4,TRBV5-6,TGTGCCAGCGGGAGAAAAAACATTCAGTACTTC,CASGRKNIQYF
NA,NA,TRBJ2-4,TRBV29-1,TGCAGCGTCGAAAGCCAGAACATTCAGTACTTC,CSVESQNIQYF
NA,NA,TRBJ1-1,TRBV2,TGTGCCAGCAGCCACCTAGCTTCCCCCCCTGAAGCTTTCTTT,CASSHLASPPEAFF
few,NA,TRBJ2-5,TRBV7-2,TGTGCCAGCAGCCGGGACCCCCAAGAGACCCAGTACTTC,CASSRDPQETQYF
NA,TRBD2,TRBJ2-7,TRBV19,TGTGCCAGTACCCCGGGGGGGGGGATCTACGAGCAGTACTTC,CASTPGGGIYEQYF
many,NA,TRBJ2-1,TRBV6-5,TGTGCCAGCAGTCGAACCGGGACGACGTACAATGAGCAGTTCTTC,CASSRTGTTYNEQFF
many,NA,TRBJ2-1,TRBV24-1,TGTGCCACCAGTGATTTACCCGGGGGCGATGAGCAGTTCTTC,CATSDLPGGDEQFF
few,TRBD2,TRBJ2-7,TRBV5-1,TGCGCCAGCAGCCCGCCTCTAGCGGGAGGTGGGTACGAGCAGTACTTC,CASSPPLAGGGYEQYF
many,NA,TRBJ1-1,TRBV7-3,TGTGCCAGCAGCTCTTCGACGAGGGGAACTGAAGCTTTCTTT,CASSSSTRGTEAFF
few,NA,TRBJ2-6,TRBV6-5,TGTGCCAGCTGGACAGCCCGATCCTCTGGGGCCAACGTCCTGACTTTC,CASWTARSSGANVLTF
few,NA,TRBJ2-7,TRBV4-1,TGCGCCAGCAGCCAAGACCGGACAGATGCCTACGAGCAGTACTTC,CASSQDRTDAYEQYF
many,TRBD1,TRBJ1-4,TRBV10-3,TGTGCCATCAGTGAGTCTACAGGGGCTAATGAAAAACTGTTTTTT,CAISESTGANEKLFF
NA,TRBD1,TRBJ1-1,TRBV7-8,TGTGCCAGCAGCCTTAACGCGGGACAGGGAAGGAACACTGAAGCTTTCTTT,CASSLNAGQGRNTEAFF
many,TRBD1,TRBJ1-5,TRBV6-1,TGTGCCAGCACCCCGGGACAGGGAGGGCAGCCCCAGCATTTT,CASTPGQGGQPQHF
many,NA,TRBJ1-5,TRBV11-2,TGTGCCAGCAGCCCCGGGACACTAGATCAGCCCCAGCATTTT,CASSPGTLDQPQHF
many,NA,TRBJ1-1,TRBV14,TGTGCCAGCAGCCAAAGTGGGAGGAACACTGAAGCTTTCTTT,CASSQSGRNTEAFF
few,NA,TRBJ2-3,TRBV12-3/TRBV12-4,TGTGCCAGCAGTTCGGACTATCCAACGCAGTATTTT,CASSSDYPTQYF